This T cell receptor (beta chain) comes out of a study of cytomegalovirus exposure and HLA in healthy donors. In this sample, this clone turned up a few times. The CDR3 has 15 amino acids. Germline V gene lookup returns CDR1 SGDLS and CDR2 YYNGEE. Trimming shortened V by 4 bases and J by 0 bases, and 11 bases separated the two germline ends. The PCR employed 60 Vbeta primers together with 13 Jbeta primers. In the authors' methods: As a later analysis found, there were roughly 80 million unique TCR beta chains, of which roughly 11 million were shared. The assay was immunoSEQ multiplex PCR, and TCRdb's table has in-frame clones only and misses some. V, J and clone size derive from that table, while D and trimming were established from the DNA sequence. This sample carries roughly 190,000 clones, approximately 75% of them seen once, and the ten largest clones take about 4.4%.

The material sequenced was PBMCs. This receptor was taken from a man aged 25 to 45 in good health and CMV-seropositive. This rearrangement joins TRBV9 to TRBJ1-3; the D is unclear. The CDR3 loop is CASSFAGISGNTIYF. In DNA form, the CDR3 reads TGTGCCAGCAGCTTCGCCGGGATCTCTGGAAACACCATATATTTT.